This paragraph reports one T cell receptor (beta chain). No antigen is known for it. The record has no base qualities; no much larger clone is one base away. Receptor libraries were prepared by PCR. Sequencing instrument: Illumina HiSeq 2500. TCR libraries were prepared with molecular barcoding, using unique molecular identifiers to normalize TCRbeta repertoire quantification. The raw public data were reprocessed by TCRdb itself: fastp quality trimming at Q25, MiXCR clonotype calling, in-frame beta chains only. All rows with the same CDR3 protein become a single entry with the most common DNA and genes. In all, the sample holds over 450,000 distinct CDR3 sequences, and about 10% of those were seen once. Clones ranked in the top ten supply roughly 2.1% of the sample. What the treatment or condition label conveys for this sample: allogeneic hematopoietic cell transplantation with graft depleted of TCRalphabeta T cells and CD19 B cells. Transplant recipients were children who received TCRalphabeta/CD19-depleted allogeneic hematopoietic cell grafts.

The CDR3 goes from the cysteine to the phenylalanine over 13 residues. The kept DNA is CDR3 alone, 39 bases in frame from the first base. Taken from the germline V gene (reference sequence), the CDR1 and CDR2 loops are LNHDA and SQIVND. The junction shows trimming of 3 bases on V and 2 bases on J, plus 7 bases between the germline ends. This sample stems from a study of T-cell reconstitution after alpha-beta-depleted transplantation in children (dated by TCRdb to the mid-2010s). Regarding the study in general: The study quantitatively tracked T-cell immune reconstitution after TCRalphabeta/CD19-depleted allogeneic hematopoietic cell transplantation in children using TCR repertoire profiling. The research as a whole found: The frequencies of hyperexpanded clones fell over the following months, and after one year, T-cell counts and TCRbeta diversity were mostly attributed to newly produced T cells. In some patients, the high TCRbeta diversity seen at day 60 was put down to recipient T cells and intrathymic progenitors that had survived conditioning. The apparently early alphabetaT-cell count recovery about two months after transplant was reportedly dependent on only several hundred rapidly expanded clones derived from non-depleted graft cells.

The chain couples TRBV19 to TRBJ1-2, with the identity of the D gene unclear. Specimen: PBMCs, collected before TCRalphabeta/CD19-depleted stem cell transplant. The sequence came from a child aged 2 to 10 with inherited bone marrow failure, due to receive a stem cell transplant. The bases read TGTGCCAGTAGTATCTCGTCCAACTATGGCTACACCTTC. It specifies CASSISSNYGYTF.